This TCR beta chain emerged from a study of shared clonotypes between healthy human individuals. Clones were sequenced by immunoSEQ multiplex PCR, and TCRdb holds only the in-frame ones, with some missing. Of more than 2 million clones listed, around 95% are singletons. There are 15 residues in the CDR3. CDR1 SEHNR and CDR2 FQNEAQ come from the germline V gene (reference sequence). V shed 5 bases and J 5 bases; nucleotides not matched to a gene: 10. Naive CD8 populations comprised CD45RO-negative cells positively selected for CCR7, excluding terminally differentiated effector memory CD45RA+ cells. J is TRBJ2-5 and V is TRBV7-9; 8 bases match TRBD1. The sequencing sample was made of naive CD8+ T cells from PBMCs. This TCR was sampled from a man aged 18 to 29 in good health. Some clones in this sample may be carry-over from other donors' samples. DNA of the CDR3: TGTGCCAGCAGCCAAGCTACGGGACAGGAGGAGACCCAGTACTTC. The encoded protein is CASSQATGQEETQYF.